The next 29 T cell receptor beta chains were all read from a single sample in a study of Graves' ophthalmopathy and Graves' hyperthyroidism. CDR3 regions of TCR beta were amplified from RNA transcripts. RT-PCR was first run with HTBI primers, then multiplex PCR in a second round. TCRdb reanalysed the multiplex PCR reads using MiXCR and keeps one entry per CDR3 protein. Of about 380,000 distinct CDR3 sequences in the sample, approximately 15% were seen once. The specimen sequenced was peripheral blood. The receptors were sampled from a woman between 18 and 30 years old with stable Graves' hyperthyroidism.

This clonotype was found many times. The CDR3 nucleotides are TGTGCCATCAGTGAGCCGAACAAGAACACTGAAGCTTTCTTT. This translates into CAISEPNKNTEAFF. V is TRBV10-3 and J is TRBJ1-1; D not resolved. Germline V gene lookup returns CDR1 ENHRY and CDR2 SYGVKD. The CDR3 has 14 amino acids. Trimming took off 2 bases at V and 1 base at J, with 8 bases between the two ends.

The genes are TRBV6-1 and TRBJ1-2, with a weak D call TRBD1 (6 bases). The CDR3 extends over 18 amino acids. The ends were cut back, 0 bases at V and 2 bases at J, with 19 bases in the middle. Germline loops: CDR1 MNHNS, CDR2 SASEGT. The CDR3 DNA reads TGTGCCAGCAGTGAAGCGGTGGCTCGGGACATTCTAAACTATGGCTACACCTTC. Protein product: CASSEAVARDILNYGYTF.

The sample holds many counts of this clonotype. The genes are TRBV6-1 and TRBJ1-6; D ambiguous. Looked up from germline, CDR1 is MNHNS and CDR2 is SASEGT. The CDR3 totals 13 residues. V was shortened by 8 bases and J by 9 bases, with 14 bases between the two germline ends. The CDR3: CASGLKEGSPLHF. The CDR3 DNA reads TGTGCCAGCGGATTGAAGGAAGGTTCACCCCTCCACTTT.

In its sample, this clonotype was seen a few times. J is TRBJ1-2 and V is TRBV7-2, with TRBD1 matching over 7 bases. This CDR3 is built from 14 residues. The germline V gene has CDR1 SGHTA and CDR2 FQGNSA. J was trimmed by 4 bases and V by 5 bases; bases with no gene match: 7. The CDR3 loop is CASSTDRAGYGYTF. CDR3 nucleotides: TGTGCCAGCAGCACCGACAGGGCTGGCTATGGCTACACCTTC.

For the CDR3, the DNA is TGTGCCAGCAGCCAAGATTTAGGAGGGGGCAGAGGCTACACCTTC. Protein sequence: CASSQDLGGGRGYTF. The chain recombines TRBV3-1 with TRBJ1-2, with TRBD1 matching 7 bases. Germline loops: CDR1 LGHDT, CDR2 YNNKEL (reference sequence). With 0 bases clipped from V and 8 bases from J, the junction kept 9 bases outside the gene matches. This CDR3 has 15 amino acids. The full variable domain, its missing parts supplied by reference TRBV3-1 and TRBJ1-2, is DTAVSQTPKYLVTQMGNDKSIKCEQNLGHDTMYWYKQDSKKFLKIMFSYNNKELIINETVPNRFSPKSPDKAHLNLHINSLELGDSAVYFCASSQDLGGGRGYTFGSGTRLTVV.

In its sample, this clonotype was seen many times. The chain carries TRBV14 and TRBJ1-1; D may be TRBD1 (6 bases). The V and J ends lost 2 bases and 2 bases respectively, with 12 bases between them. The CDR3 has 15 residues. The V gene's germline CDR1 is SGHDN and CDR2 FVKESK. DNA of the CDR3: TGTGCCAGCAGCCAAATGACAGGACTTAACACTGAAGCTTTCTTT. Its protein product is CASSQMTGLNTEAFF.

J is TRBJ2-7 and V is TRBV7-9; tentative D call: TRBD1 (6 bases). Germline CDR1 reads SEHNR; CDR2 reads FQNEAQ (reference sequence). The CDR3 spans 15 residues. Trimming took 5 bases from V and 0 from J, leaving 14 bases between them. CDR3 DNA sequence: TGTGCCAGCAGCCTGGTCGGCAGGGGCTCCTACGAGCAGTACTTC. Encoded protein: CASSLVGRGSYEQYF.

This clonotype occurred many times. The chain carries TRBV20-1 and TRBJ2-7; no reliable D call. This CDR3 has 13 residues. Trimming shortened V by 0 bases and J by 1 base, and 7 bases separated the two germline ends. Germline lookup yields CDR1 DFQATT and CDR2 SNEGSKA (reference sequence). The CDR3 sequence: CSARDLRSYEQYF. The CDR3 DNA follows: TGCAGTGCTAGAGATCTAAGGTCCTACGAGCAGTACTTC.

This clonotype was recorded many times. The chain recombines TRBV19 with TRBJ1-1; D gene uncertain. There are 15 residues in the CDR3. The germline gives CDR1 LNHDA, CDR2 SQIVND (reference sequence). The ends were cut back, 1 base at V and 5 bases at J, with 14 bases in the middle. The CDR3 DNA reads as TGTGCCAGTAGTATAGGTCCGGGGTCTCGGACTGAAGCTTTCTTT. This gives the protein CASSIGPGSRTEAFF. The full variable domain, completed using reference TRBV19 and TRBJ1-1, is DGGITQSPKYLFRKEGQNVTLSCEQNLNHDAMYWYRQDPGQGLRLIYYSQIVNDFQKGDIAEGYSVSREKKESFPLTVTSAQKNPTAFYLCASSIGPGSRTEAFFGQGTRLTVV.

This clonotype was recorded many times. The J gene is TRBJ1-1, the V gene TRBV4-1, with D hard to call. Germline assignment: CDR1 MGHRA and CDR2 YSYEKL. Trimming removed 1 base at V and 1 base at J, with 13 bases between. The CDR3 covers 16 residues. CDR3 DNA sequence: TGCGCCAGCAGCCAAGCGCCAAGAGGGAGGAACACTGAAGCTTTCTTT. Translated: CASSQAPRGRNTEAFF.

There are many counts of this clonotype. The chain has TRBV11-3 and TRBJ1-2, with no clear D. Germline V CDR1 and CDR2: SGHNT, YENEEA. The CDR3 totals 14 residues. V was pared by 0 bases and J by 5 bases, with 10 bases between. The CDR3 is CASSLENTGYGYTF. The DNA for the CDR3 is TGTGCCAGCAGCTTAGAGAACACGGGATATGGCTACACCTTC.

This clonotype has ten or more counts. The rearrangement links TRBV2 to TRBJ1-2, with TRBD1 identical over 10 bases. CDR1 and CDR2 from the germline V gene are SNHLY and FYNNEI. The CDR3 spans 14 residues. V lost 8 bases to trimming and J lost 4 bases; unmatched junction nucleotides: 7. The CDR3 is CASLGQGGLYGYTF. The CDR3 nucleotides are TGTGCCAGCCTCGGACAGGGGGGCCTCTATGGCTACACCTTC.

The V call is TRBV6-1, the J call TRBJ2-5; TRBD1 matches at 8 bases. Germline V gene lookup returns CDR1 MNHNS and CDR2 SASEGT. There are 14 residues in the CDR3. J gave up 5 bases and V 7 bases, and 9 bases lay outside the gene matches. The CDR3 spells CASNLQGDSETQYF. CDR3 DNA: TGTGCCAGCAATCTACAGGGGGATTCGGAGACCCAGTACTTC.

This clonotype was counted many times. The rearrangement joins TRBV7-6 to TRBJ2-5, with 11 positions matching TRBD1. J was trimmed by 5 bases and V by 3 bases; bases with no gene match: 8. The CDR3 sequence is 16 residues long. Germline loops: CDR1 SGHVS, CDR2 FNYEAQ. The CDR3: CASSFGRTGGMETQYF. The DNA for the CDR3 is TGTGCCAGCAGCTTCGGCCGGACAGGGGGCATGGAGACCCAGTACTTC.

This clonotype was counted at least ten times. This chain connects TRBV5-1 to TRBJ1-2, with 8 bases identical to TRBD1. The J segment lost 4 bases and the V segment lost 1 base, leaving 9 bases of the junction unmatched. CDR1 is SGHRS and CDR2 is YFSETQ in the germline V gene. The CDR3 spans 16 residues. The CDR3 coding sequence is TGCGCCAGCAGCTTGATTCAAGGACAGGGTTTCTATGGCTACACCTTC. Translated: CASSLIQGQGFYGYTF.

The chain carries TRBV11-1 and TRBJ2-2; 11 bases map to TRBD2. The V gene's germline CDR1 is SGHAT and CDR2 FQDESV (reference sequence). Losses at the gene ends were 10 bases for V and 6 bases for J; bases not matched to a gene: 7. The CDR3 has 14 amino acids. The DNA for the CDR3 is TGTGCCACCAGAATGGGACTAGCGGCCGGGGAGCTGTTTTTT. It is translated as CATRMGLAAGELFF.

This clonotype was found many times. J is TRBJ1-1 and V is TRBV2, with D unresolved. Germline values: CDR1 SNHLY, CDR2 FYNNEI. The CDR3 totals 12 residues. V lost 5 bases and J lost 4, with 8 bases in between. CDR3 coding DNA: TGTGCCAGCAGTCCAGCCCCCACTGAAGCTTTCTTT. This codes for CASSPAPTEAFF. The full variable domain, its missing parts supplied by reference TRBV2 and TRBJ1-1, is EPEVTQTPSHQVTQMGQEVILRCVPISNHLYFYWYRQILGQKVEFLVSFYNNEISEKSEIFDDQFSVERPDGSNFTLKIRSTKLEDSAMYFCASSPAPTEAFFGQGTRLTVV.

This clonotype showed up many times. The chain joins TRBV3-1 to TRBJ1-3; tentative D call: TRBD1 (5 bases). Germline loops: CDR1 LGHDT, CDR2 YNNKEL (reference sequence). The CDR3 has 17 amino acids. The V and J ends lost 1 base and 1 base respectively, with 14 bases between them. DNA for the CDR3: TGTGCCAGCAGCCAAGTTCGGGACGCAGCGTCTGGAAACACCATATATTTT. Its protein product is CASSQVRDAASGNTIYF.

V usage is TRBV12-3 or TRBV12-4 and J usage is TRBJ1-1; tentatively, D is TRBD1 (6 bases). This CDR3 spans 12 amino acids. V lost 3 bases, J lost 10 bases, and 12 bases lay in between. Here the CDR3 reads CASSFTRGRAFF. The CDR3 DNA is TGTGCCAGCAGTTTCACCAGGGGTAGAGCTTTCTTT.

Ten or more counts support this clonotype. V usage is TRBV7-2 and J usage is TRBJ2-5; D not certain. CDR3 length: 19 residues. Germline V gene data show CDR1 as SGHTA and CDR2 as FQGNSA. V lost 3 bases, J lost 2 bases, and 25 bases lay in between. The CDR3 loop is CASSFRRRLDNRYQETQYF. As DNA, the CDR3 is TGTGCCAGCAGCTTTCGGCGTAGGTTGGATAATAGGTATCAAGAGACCCAGTACTTC.

The sample holds many counts of this clonotype. This sequence joins TRBV6-5 and TRBJ2-7; 7 nucleotides align to TRBD1. This CDR3 has 14 residues. CDR1 and CDR2 (germline): MNHEY, SVGAGI. Trimming cost V 2 bases and J 2 bases; bases outside gene matches: 3. The CDR3 is CASSYDRVTYEQYF. CDR3 nucleotides: TGTGCCAGCAGTTACGACAGGGTAACCTACGAGCAGTACTTC.

The rearrangement uses TRBV4-1 and TRBJ1-5; D call uncertain. Trimming pared 4 bases from V and 9 bases from J, leaving 19 bases between. Germline loops: CDR1 MGHRA, CDR2 YSYEKL. The CDR3 extends over 15 amino acids. The CDR3 loop is CASSLREAELGPQHF. The CDR3 nucleotides read TGCGCCAGCAGCCTACGGGAGGCCGAATTGGGGCCCCAGCATTTT.

This clonotype showed up many times. The V and J genes are TRBV6-1 and TRBJ1-5; the D gene is possibly TRBD1 (6 bases). The CDR3 is 13 residues long. Looked up from germline, CDR1 is MNHNS and CDR2 is SASEGT. V was cut by 4 bases and J by 7 bases, with 11 bases left in between. In DNA form, the CDR3 reads TGTGCCAGCAGTGGACAGGAGGCGCAGCCCCAGCATTTT. Translated: CASSGQEAQPQHF.

In its sample, this clonotype was seen many times. This chain uses TRBV7-6 with TRBJ2-2, with unresolved D. Germline loops: CDR1 SGHVS, CDR2 FNYEAQ. This CDR3 spans 13 amino acids. V was shortened by 11 bases and J by 5 bases, with 15 bases between the two germline ends. Here the CDR3 reads CAVTGRSTGELFF. The CDR3, as DNA: TGTGCCGTCACGGGCAGATCAACCGGGGAGCTGTTTTTT.

This clonotype was seen ten or more times. This chain joins TRBV12-3 or TRBV12-4 and TRBJ2-5, with TRBD2 matching over 10 bases. The CDR3 is made up of 14 amino acids. With V trimmed by 5 bases and J by 4 bases, 4 bases remained unmatched. The CDR3 bases are TGTGCCAGCAGTAGCGGGGGGGCGATAGAGACCCAGTACTTC. Residues: CASSSGGAIETQYF.

This clonotype was picked up a small number of times. The chain links TRBV19 to TRBJ1-6, with D perhaps TRBD1 (6 bases). Trimming shortened V by 0 bases and J by 9 bases, and 12 bases separated the two germline ends. Germline V gene lookup returns CDR1 LNHDA and CDR2 SQIVND (reference sequence). The CDR3 contains 15 residues. The chain's CDR3 is CASSIDLQGSSPLHF. The DNA of the CDR3 is TGTGCCAGTAGTATAGATCTACAGGGAAGTTCACCCCTCCACTTT.

This clonotype was detected many times. The chain recombines TRBV6-4 with TRBJ1-2; TRBD1 agrees at 9 bases. There are 13 residues in the CDR3. The ends lost 2 bases at V and 6 bases at J; junction bases unmatched: 1. Germline-derived CDR1 and CDR2 are MRHNA and SNTAGT. The CDR3 sequence: CASSDNRGHGYTF. CDR3 nucleotide sequence: TGTGCCAGCAGTGACAACAGGGGGCATGGCTACACCTTC.

This clonotype was observed at least ten times. The chain carries TRBV29-1 and TRBJ2-5; TRBD2 aligns across 13 bases. The CDR3 totals 15 residues. V shed 3 bases, J shed 6 bases, and the junction held 7 bases outside the gene matches. Germline CDR1 reads SQVTM; CDR2 reads ANQGSEA. CDR3 residues: CSVDTGTSGAQTQYF. CDR3 DNA sequence: TGCAGCGTTGACACCGGGACTAGCGGGGCCCAGACCCAGTACTTC.

This clonotype was found many times. Written as DNA, the CDR3 is TGTGCCAGCAGTCACAGTTCCACTGAAGCTTTCTTT. Translating gives CASSHSSTEAFF. The rearrangement uses TRBV28 and TRBJ1-1; D not resolved. V was shortened by 5 bases and J by 4 bases, with 8 bases between the two germline ends. The CDR3 has 12 amino acids. Germline CDR1 and CDR2: MDHEN and SYDVKM.